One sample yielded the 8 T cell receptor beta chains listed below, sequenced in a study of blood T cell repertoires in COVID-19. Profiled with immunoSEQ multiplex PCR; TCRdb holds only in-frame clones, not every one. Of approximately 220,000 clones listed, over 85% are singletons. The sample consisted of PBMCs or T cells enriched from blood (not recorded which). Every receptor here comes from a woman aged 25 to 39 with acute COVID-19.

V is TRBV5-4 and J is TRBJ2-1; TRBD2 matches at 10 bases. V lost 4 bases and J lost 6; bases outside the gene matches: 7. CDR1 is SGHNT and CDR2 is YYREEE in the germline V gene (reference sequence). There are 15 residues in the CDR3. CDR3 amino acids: CASSPSSGGSNEQFF. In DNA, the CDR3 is TGTGCCAGCAGCCCGTCTAGCGGGGGATCCAATGAGCAGTTCTTC.

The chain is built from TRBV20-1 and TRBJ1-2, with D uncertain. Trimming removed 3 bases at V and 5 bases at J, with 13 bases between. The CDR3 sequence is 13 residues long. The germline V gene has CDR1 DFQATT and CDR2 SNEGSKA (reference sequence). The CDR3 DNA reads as TGCAGTGCTAGTCAAACCCCAGGTTATGGCTACACCTTC. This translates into CSASQTPGYGYTF.

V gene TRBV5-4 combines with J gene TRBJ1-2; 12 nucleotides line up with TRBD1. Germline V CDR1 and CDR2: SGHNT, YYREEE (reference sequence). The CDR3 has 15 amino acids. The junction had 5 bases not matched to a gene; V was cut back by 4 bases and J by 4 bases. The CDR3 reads CASSEEGQGAYGYTF. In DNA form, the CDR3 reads TGTGCCAGCAGCGAGGAGGGACAGGGGGCCTATGGCTACACCTTC.

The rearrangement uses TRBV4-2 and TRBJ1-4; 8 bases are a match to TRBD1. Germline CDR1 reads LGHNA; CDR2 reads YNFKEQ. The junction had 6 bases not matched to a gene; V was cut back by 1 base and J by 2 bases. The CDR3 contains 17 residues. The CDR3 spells CASSQAGGANTNEKLFF. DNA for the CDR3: TGTGCCAGCAGCCAAGCAGGGGGCGCGAACACTAATGAAAAACTGTTTTTT.

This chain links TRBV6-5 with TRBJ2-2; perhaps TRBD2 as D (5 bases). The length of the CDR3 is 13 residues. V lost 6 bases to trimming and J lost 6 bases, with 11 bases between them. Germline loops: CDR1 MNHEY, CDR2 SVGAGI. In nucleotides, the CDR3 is TGTGCCAGCAGGGAGAGGGTATCCGGGGAGCTGTTTTTT. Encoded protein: CASRERVSGELFF.

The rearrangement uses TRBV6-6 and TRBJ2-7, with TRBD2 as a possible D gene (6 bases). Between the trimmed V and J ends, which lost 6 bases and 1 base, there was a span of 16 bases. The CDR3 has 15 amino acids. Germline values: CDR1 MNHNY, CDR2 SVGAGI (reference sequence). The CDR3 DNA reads TGTGCCAGCAGCCCTCCACTGGGGGGTTCCTACGAGCAGTACTTC. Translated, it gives CASSPPLGGSYEQYF.

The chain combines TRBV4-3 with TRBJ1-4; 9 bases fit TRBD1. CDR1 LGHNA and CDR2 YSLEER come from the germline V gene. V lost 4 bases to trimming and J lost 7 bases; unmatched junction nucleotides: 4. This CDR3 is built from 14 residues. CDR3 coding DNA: TGCGCCAGCAGCCCGACAGGGGGGAGTGAAAAACTGTTTTTT. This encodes CASSPTGGSEKLFF.

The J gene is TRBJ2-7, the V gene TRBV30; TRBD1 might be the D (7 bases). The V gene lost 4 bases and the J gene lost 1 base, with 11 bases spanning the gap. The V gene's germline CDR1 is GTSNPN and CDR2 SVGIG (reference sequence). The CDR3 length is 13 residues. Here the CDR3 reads CAWTQGGSYEQYF. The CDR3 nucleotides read TGTGCCTGGACGCAGGGGGGTTCCTACGAGCAGTACTTC.